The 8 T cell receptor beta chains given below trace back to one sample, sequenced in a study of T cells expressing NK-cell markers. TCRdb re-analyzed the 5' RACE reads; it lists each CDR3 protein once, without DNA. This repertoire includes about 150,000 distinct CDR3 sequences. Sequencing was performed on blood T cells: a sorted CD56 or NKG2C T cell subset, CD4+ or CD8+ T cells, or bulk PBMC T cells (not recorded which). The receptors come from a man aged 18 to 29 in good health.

CDR3 amino acids: CASSRDLHEQYF. This rearrangement joins TRBV3-1 to TRBJ2-7. Germline CDR1 reads LGHDT; CDR2 reads YNNKEL (reference sequence). The CDR3 contains 12 residues.

The CDR3 is CASRLSGLMDNEQFF. V and J are TRBV27 and TRBJ2-1; TCRdb indicates TRBD2, and absent DNA this call remains unverified. The CDR3 runs to 15 residues. CDR1 is MNHEY, CDR2 SMNVEV, per germline (reference sequence).

CDR3 protein: CASSVGPREQFF. This sequence joins TRBV9 and TRBJ2-1; TCRdb lists TRBD2, though no DNA is available to test this call. The CDR3 contains 12 residues. Germline values: CDR1 SGDLS, CDR2 YYNGEE.

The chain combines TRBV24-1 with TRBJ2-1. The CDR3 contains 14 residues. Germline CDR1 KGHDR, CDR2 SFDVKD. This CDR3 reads CATSAEPTSNEQFF.

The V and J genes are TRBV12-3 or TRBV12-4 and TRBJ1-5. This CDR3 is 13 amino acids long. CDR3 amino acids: CASSAYSNQPQHF.

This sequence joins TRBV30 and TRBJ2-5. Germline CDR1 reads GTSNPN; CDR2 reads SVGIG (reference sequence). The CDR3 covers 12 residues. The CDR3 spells CAWSGQQETQYF.

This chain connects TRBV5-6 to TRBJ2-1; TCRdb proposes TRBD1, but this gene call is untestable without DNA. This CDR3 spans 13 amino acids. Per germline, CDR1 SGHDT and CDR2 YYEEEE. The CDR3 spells CASSLGGWNEQFF.

CDR3 protein: CASSETGLPGDTQYF. This chain connects TRBV5-1 to TRBJ2-3; absent DNA, TCRdb's TRBD1 call cannot be checked. Germline V gene sequence: CDR1 SGHRS, CDR2 YFSETQ. The CDR3 extends over 15 amino acids.